This T cell receptor (beta chain) was identified in a study of technical replicates of blood from a handful of donors. Repertoires were generated with immunoSEQ multiplex PCR, while TCRdb's copy carries only in-frame clones and drops some. This table holds 72,000 or so clones, around 96% found once. Germline loops: CDR1 MDHEN, CDR2 SYDVKM. This CDR3 has 14 residues. V was clipped by 8 bases and J by 6 bases; unmatched bases: 11. The sample holds one count of this clone. This TCR derives from a human donor in good health. Input material: T cells isolated from PBMCs. J is TRBJ2-7 and V is TRBV28; 9 bases line up with TRBD2. The CDR3 nucleotides read TGTGCCAGCGAGCGCACGGGAGCGGGAGGCGAGCAGTACTTC. Residues: CASERTGAGGEQYF.